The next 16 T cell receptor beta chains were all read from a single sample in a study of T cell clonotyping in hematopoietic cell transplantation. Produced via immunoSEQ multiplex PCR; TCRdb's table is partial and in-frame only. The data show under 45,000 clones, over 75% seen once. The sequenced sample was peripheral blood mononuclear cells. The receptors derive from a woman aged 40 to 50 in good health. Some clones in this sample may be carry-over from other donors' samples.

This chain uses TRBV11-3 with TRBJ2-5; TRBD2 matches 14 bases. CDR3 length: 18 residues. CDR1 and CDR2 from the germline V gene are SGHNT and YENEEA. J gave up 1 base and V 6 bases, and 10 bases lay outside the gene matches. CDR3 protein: CASSQGLAGDSVQETQYF. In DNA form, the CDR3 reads TGTGCCAGCAGTCAGGGACTAGCGGGAGACAGCGTCCAAGAGACCCAGTACTTC.

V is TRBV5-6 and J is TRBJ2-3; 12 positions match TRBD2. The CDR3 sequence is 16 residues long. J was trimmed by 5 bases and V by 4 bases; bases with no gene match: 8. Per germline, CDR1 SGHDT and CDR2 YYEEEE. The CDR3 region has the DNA TGTGCCAGCAGCAAACTGACTAGCGGGAGCGAAGATACGCAGTATTTT. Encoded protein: CASSKLTSGSEDTQYF.

CDR3 nucleotides: TGTGCCACCCGAGGGGGAAGTCAGCCCCAGCATTTT. The encoded protein is CATRGGSQPQHF. The chain is built from TRBV28 and TRBJ1-5, with a weak D call TRBD1 (6 bases). The germline gives CDR1 MDHEN, CDR2 SYDVKM. This CDR3 has 12 amino acids. Trimming stripped 10 bases from V and 6 bases from J, with 13 bases between.

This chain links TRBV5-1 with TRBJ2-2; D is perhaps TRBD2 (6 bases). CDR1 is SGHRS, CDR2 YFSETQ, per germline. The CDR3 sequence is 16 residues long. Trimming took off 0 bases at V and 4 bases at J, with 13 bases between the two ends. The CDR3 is CASSLAGDSSTGELFF. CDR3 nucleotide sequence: TGCGCCAGCAGCTTGGCTGGGGACTCCTCCACCGGGGAGCTGTTTTTT. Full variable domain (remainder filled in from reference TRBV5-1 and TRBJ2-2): KAGVTQTPRYLIKTRGQQVTLSCSPISGHRSVSWYQQTPGQGLQFLFEYFSETQRNKGNFPGRFSGRQFSNSRSEMNVSTLELGDSALYLCASSLAGDSSTGELFFGEGSRLTVL.

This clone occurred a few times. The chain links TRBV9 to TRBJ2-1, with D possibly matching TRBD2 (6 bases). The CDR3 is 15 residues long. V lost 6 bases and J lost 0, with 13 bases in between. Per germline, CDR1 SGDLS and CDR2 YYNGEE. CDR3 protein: CASTGDGSSYNEQFF. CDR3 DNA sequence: TGTGCCAGCACCGGCGACGGGAGCTCCTACAATGAGCAGTTCTTC. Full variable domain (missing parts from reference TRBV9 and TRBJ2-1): DSGVTQTPKHLITATGQRVTLRCSPRSGDLSVYWYQQSLDQGLQFLIQYYNGEERAKGNILERFSAQQFPDLHSELNLSSLELGDSALYFCASTGDGSSYNEQFFGPGTRLTVL.

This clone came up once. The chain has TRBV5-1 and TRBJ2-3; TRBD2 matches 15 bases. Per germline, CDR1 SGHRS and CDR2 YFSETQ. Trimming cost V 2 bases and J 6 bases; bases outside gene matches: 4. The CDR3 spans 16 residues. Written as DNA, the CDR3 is TGCGCCAGCAGCTTCGGACTAGCGGGAGGGGAGGATACGCAGTATTTT. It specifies CASSFGLAGGEDTQYF. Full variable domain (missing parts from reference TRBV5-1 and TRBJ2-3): KAGVTQTPRYLIKTRGQQVTLSCSPISGHRSVSWYQQTPGQGLQFLFEYFSETQRNKGNFPGRFSGRQFSNSRSEMNVSTLELGDSALYLCASSFGLAGGEDTQYFGPGTRLTVL.

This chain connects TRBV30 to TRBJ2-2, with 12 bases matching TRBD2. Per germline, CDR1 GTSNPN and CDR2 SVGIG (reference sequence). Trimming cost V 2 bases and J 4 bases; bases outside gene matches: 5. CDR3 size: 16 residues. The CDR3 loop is CAWSRLAGGATGELFF. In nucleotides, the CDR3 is TGTGCCTGGAGTCGGCTAGCGGGAGGGGCCACCGGGGAGCTGTTTTTT.

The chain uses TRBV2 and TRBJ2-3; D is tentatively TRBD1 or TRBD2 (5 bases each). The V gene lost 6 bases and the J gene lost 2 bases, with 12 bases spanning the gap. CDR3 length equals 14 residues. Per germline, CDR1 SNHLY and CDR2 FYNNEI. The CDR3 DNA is TGTGCCAGCAGGGGCAGGGAGTTCACAGATACGCAGTATTTT. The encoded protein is CASRGREFTDTQYF. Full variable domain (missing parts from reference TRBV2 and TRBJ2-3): EPEVTQTPSHQVTQMGQEVILRCVPISNHLYFYWYRQILGQKVEFLVSFYNNEISEKSEIFDDQFSVERPDGSNFTLKIRSTKLEDSAMYFCASRGREFTDTQYFGPGTRLTVL.

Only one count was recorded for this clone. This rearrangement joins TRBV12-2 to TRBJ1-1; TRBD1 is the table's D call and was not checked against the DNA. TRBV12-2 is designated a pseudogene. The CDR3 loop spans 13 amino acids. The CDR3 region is CASRFGHHTEAFF. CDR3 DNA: TGTGCAAGTCGCTTTGGACACCACACTGAAGCTTTCTTT.

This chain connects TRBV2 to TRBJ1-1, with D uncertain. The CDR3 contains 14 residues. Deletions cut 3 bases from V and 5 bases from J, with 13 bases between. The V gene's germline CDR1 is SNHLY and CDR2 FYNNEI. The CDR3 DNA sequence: TGTGCCAGCAGTGATGCGAGGTGGTGGACTGAAGCTTTCTTT. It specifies CASSDARWWTEAFF.

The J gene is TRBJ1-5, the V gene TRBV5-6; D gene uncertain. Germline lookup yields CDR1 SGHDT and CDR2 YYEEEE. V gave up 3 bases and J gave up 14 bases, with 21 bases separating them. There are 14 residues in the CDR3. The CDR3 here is CASSSNWEIAPEHF. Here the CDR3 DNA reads TGTGCCAGCAGCTCCAACTGGGAGATTGCCCCAGAGCATTTT.

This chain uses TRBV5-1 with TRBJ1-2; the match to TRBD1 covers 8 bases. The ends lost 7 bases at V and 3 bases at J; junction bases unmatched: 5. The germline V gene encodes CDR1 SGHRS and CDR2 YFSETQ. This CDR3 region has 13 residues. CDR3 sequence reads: CASREDRDYGYTF. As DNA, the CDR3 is TGCGCCAGCCGAGAGGACAGGGACTATGGCTACACCTTC.

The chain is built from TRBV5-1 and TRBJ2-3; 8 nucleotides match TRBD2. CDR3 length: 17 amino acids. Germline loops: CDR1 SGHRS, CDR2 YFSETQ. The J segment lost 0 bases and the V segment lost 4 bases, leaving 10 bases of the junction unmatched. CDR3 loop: CASSRRRQRESTDTQYF. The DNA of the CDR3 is TGCGCCAGCAGCCGACGGAGGCAGCGGGAGAGCACAGATACGCAGTATTTT. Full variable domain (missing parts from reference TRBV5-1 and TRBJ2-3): KAGVTQTPRYLIKTRGQQVTLSCSPISGHRSVSWYQQTPGQGLQFLFEYFSETQRNKGNFPGRFSGRQFSNSRSEMNVSTLELGDSALYLCASSRRRQRESTDTQYFGPGTRLTVL.

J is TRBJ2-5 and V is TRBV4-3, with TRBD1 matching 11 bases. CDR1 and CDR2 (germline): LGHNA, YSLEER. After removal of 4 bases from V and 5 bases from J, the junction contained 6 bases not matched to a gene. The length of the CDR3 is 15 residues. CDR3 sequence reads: CASSRTGGGEETQYF. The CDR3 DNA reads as TGCGCCAGCAGCCGGACAGGGGGCGGTGAGGAGACCCAGTACTTC.

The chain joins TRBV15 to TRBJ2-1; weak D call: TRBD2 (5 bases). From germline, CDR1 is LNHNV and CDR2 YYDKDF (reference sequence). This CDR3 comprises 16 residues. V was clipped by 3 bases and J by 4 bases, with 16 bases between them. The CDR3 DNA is TGTGCCACCAGCAGGGGCGGAGCGGCCTCATACAATGAGCAGTTCTTC. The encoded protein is CATSRGGAASYNEQFF.

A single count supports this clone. The chain's CDR3 is CASSWTGRADEQYF. The CDR3 nucleotides are TGTGCCAGCAGTTGGACAGGGCGTGCAGACGAGCAGTACTTC. The chain carries TRBV2 and TRBJ2-7; 8 bases are shared with TRBD1. Per germline, CDR1 SNHLY and CDR2 FYNNEI. The CDR3 spans 14 residues. V lost 5 bases, J lost 5 bases, and 8 bases stayed unmatched.